A selection of T cell receptor beta chains follows, all from one sample in a study of T-cell memory formation after mild COVID-19. TCRdb redid the calling of the 5' RACE reads with MiXCR, one entry per CDR3 protein. The data show more than 450,000 distinct CDR3 sequences, with 18% seen just once and around 13% held by the top ten. Specimen: PBMCs or a T cell subset sorted from them (not recorded which). Every receptor here comes from an adult woman who had mild COVID-19 (a few samples of this study predate the infection). Cell type and time point are not known. The CDR3 runs from the conserved cysteine through the conserved F or W. The order of the fields is CDR3 length, V gene, clone size, J gene, D gene, CDR3 protein, CDR3 DNA. A D gene is named only where the DNA matches it firmly. Not all rows give a size; the values are once, few, many and, for expanded clones, a class.

length: 15; V: TRBV6-5; size: -; J: TRBJ2-1; D: TRBD2; CDR3: CASSYGLAGYNEQFF; DNA: TGTGCCAGCAGTTACGGGCTAGCGGGGTACAATGAGCAGTTCTTC
length: 15; V: TRBV5-1; size: few; J: TRBJ1-5; D: -; CDR3: CASSPAGDGNQPQHF; DNA: TGCGCCAGCAGCCCCGCCGGGGATGGCAATCAGCCCCAGCATTTT
length: 14; V: TRBV24-1; size: few; J: TRBJ2-1; D: -; CDR3: CATGGAGLDNEQFF; DNA: TGTGCCACCGGGGGTGCAGGGCTCGACAATGAGCAGTTCTTC
length: 15; V: TRBV20-1; size: few; J: TRBJ2-7; D: -; CDR3: CSARYPRYRITEQYF; DNA: TGCAGTGCTAGATACCCCCGGTACAGGATTACGGAGCAGTACTTC
length: 16; V: TRBV7-2; size: few; J: TRBJ2-5; D: -; CDR3: CASSTSSALTQETQYF; DNA: TGTGCCAGCAGCACGAGTAGCGCTCTAACACAAGAGACCCAGTACTTC
length: 15; V: TRBV24-1; size: few; J: TRBJ1-2; D: TRBD1; CDR3: CATSDRTGPGDGYTF; DNA: TGTGCCACCAGTGATAGGACAGGCCCAGGGGATGGCTACACCTTC
length: 13; V: TRBV12-3/TRBV12-4; size: many; J: TRBJ2-1; D: -; CDR3: CASSLLSRNEQFF; DNA: TGTGCCAGCAGTTTATTAAGCCGCAATGAGCAGTTCTTC
length: 16; V: TRBV18; size: -; J: TRBJ1-1; D: TRBD1; CDR3: CASSPAQTGGNTESFF; DNA: TGTGCCAGCTCCCCCGCGCAGACAGGGGGGAACACTGAATCTTTCTTT
length: 17; V: TRBV4-1; size: -; J: TRBJ1-2; D: -; CDR3: CASSQGAYSEPNYGYTF; DNA: TGCGCCAGCAGCCAAGGGGCGTACAGTGAACCTAACTATGGCTACACCTTC
length: 15; V: TRBV3-1; size: -; J: TRBJ2-3; D: TRBD1; CDR3: CASSGTGTRTDTQYF; DNA: TGTGCCAGCAGCGGGACAGGGACCCGCACAGATACGCAGTATTTT
length: 14; V: TRBV11-3; size: -; J: TRBJ1-1; D: -; CDR3: CASSPRGINTEAFF; DNA: TGTGCCAGCAGCCCCAGGGGTATAAACACTGAAGCTTTCTTT
length: 16; V: TRBV15; size: -; J: TRBJ2-7; D: -; CDR3: CATSRASRASTYEQYF; DNA: TGTGCCACCAGCAGAGCGTCTAGGGCTTCTACCTACGAGCAGTACTTC
length: 13; V: TRBV20-1; size: -; J: TRBJ2-2; D: TRBD2; CDR3: CSAHPSGHGELFF; DNA: TGCAGTGCCCACCCTAGCGGGCACGGGGAGCTGTTTTTT
length: 14; V: TRBV2; size: -; J: TRBJ2-7; D: TRBD2; CDR3: CASSDGRGGYEQYF; DNA: TGTGCCAGCAGTGACGGTCGGGGGGGCTACGAGCAGTACTTC
length: 17; V: TRBV7-8; size: few; J: TRBJ2-1; D: TRBD2; CDR3: CASSSRATAGGPGEQFF; DNA: TGTGCCAGCAGCTCCCGAGCGACAGCGGGAGGGCCGGGTGAGCAGTTCTTC
length: 15; V: TRBV4-2; size: -; J: TRBJ1-2; D: -; CDR3: CASSQDSLGGYGYTF; DNA: TGTGCCAGCAGCCAAGATAGTTTGGGGGGATATGGCTACACCTTC
length: 13; V: TRBV12-3/TRBV12-4; size: -; J: TRBJ2-3; D: -; CDR3: CASSLLAQDTQYF; DNA: TGTGCCAGCAGTTTACTCGCACAAGATACGCAGTATTTT
length: 14; V: TRBV10-3; size: few; J: TRBJ1-1; D: -; CDR3: CAISVDSENTEAFF; DNA: TGTGCCATCAGTGTTGACAGTGAAAACACTGAAGCTTTCTTT
length: 16; V: TRBV5-1; size: -; J: TRBJ2-2; D: TRBD1; CDR3: CASSPGTGMNTGELFF; DNA: TGCGCCAGCAGTCCCGGGACAGGGATGAACACCGGGGAGCTGTTTTTT
length: 14; V: TRBV29-1; size: few; J: TRBJ2-3; D: TRBD1; CDR3: CSYRGAGTGDTQYF; DNA: TGCAGCTACAGGGGGGCCGGGACAGGGGATACGCAGTATTTT
length: 14; V: TRBV29-1; size: few; J: TRBJ2-5; D: -; CDR3: CSVDQRWTQETQYF; DNA: TGCAGCGTTGATCAGAGATGGACCCAAGAGACCCAGTACTTC
length: 11; V: TRBV20-1; size: many; J: TRBJ2-1; D: -; CDR3: CSASLRNEQFF; DNA: TGCAGTGCTAGCCTAAGGAATGAGCAGTTCTTC